This is a list of T cell receptor beta chains from one sample in a study of blood T cells in healthy people across ages. MiXCR was run by TCRdb on the 5' RACE reads, yielding one entry per CDR3 protein. The sample consists of about 800,000 distinct CDR3 sequences, just under 25% of them appearing once. This sample was also put to use in a study of T cells of mothers and their children.

Sequencing used blood. The receptors here all came from a boy aged 5-17 years in good health. Each CDR3 is given with its conserved first and last residue. D genes are given only for firm matches. Only some rows state a clone size, as once, few, many or a class for expanded clones.

D gene	J gene	clone size	V gene	CDR3 DNA	CDR3 protein
TRBD1	TRBJ2-5	many	TRBV30	TGTGCCTGGATTTCCGGGGACAGCCAAGAGACCCAGTACTTC	CAWISGDSQETQYF
.	TRBJ2-2	few	TRBV14	TGTGCCAGCAGCCACGGGTCCGGGGAGCTGTTTTTT	CASSHGSGELFF
TRBD2	TRBJ2-1	.	TRBV3-1	TGTGCCAGCAGCCAAGATCGACTAGCGGGACTCAAAAAGGGGTATGAGCAGTTCTTC	CASSQDRLAGLKKGYEQFF
TRBD2	TRBJ2-7	.	TRBV28	TGTGCCACAACGGGGGGGCACGAGCAGTACTTC	CATTGGHEQYF
.	TRBJ2-1	few	TRBV7-3	TGTGCCAGCAGCGCCACCAGGGGTGAGCAGTTCTTC	CASSATRGEQFF
TRBD1	TRBJ1-5	.	TRBV6-6	TGTGCCAGCAGTTTGGGGAGGACAGGGGGCTATCAGCCCCAGCATTTT	CASSLGRTGGYQPQHF
TRBD1	TRBJ2-7	.	TRBV5-5	TGTGCCAGCAGCTTTAACCGGGACAGGCACTCCTACGAGCAGTACTTC	CASSFNRDRHSYEQYF
.	TRBJ1-1	.	TRBV7-3	TGTGCCAGCAGCGTACAGGAGAACACTGAAGCTTTCTTT	CASSVQENTEAFF
TRBD2	TRBJ2-7	.	TRBV7-2	TGTGCCAGCAGCCCAAGGGTAGCGGGGGGAGACTCCTACGAGCAGTACTTC	CASSPRVAGGDSYEQYF
.	TRBJ2-5	few	TRBV7-7	TGTGCTAGCAGCTTAGCGGCAGGAGTACAAGAGACCCAGTACTTC	CASSLAAGVQETQYF
TRBD1	TRBJ2-2	few	TRBV7-2	TGTGCCAGCAACCCGGCACAGGGGACCGGGGAGCTGTTTTTT	CASNPAQGTGELFF
TRBD1	TRBJ1-4	.	TRBV7-2	TGTGCCAGCAGCTTAGCAGGGGGCGGTGAAAAACTGTTTTTT	CASSLAGGGEKLFF
.	TRBJ2-5	.	TRBV29-1	TGCAGCGTCGGAGCATACCAAGAGACCCAGTACTTC	CSVGAYQETQYF
.	TRBJ2-5	few	TRBV6-5	TGTGCCAGCAGTTACGAGGCACAAGAGACCCAGTACTTC	CASSYEAQETQYF
TRBD1	TRBJ2-3	few	TRBV7-6	TGTGCCAGCAGCTTAATTGCGGACAGGGGTGCAGATACGCAGTATTTT	CASSLIADRGADTQYF
.	TRBJ2-2	.	TRBV9	TGTGCCAGCAGCCCCTCCGTGGCCGGGGAGCTGTTTTTT	CASSPSVAGELFF
TRBD1	TRBJ2-7	.	TRBV4-2	TGTGCCAGCAGCCAAGAACTGGGACAGGGGGTCTACGAGCAGTACTTC	CASSQELGQGVYEQYF
.	TRBJ2-5	.	TRBV29-1	TGCAGCGTTGAGATCCAGGGGATGGAGACCCAGTACTTC	CSVEIQGMETQYF
.	TRBJ2-5	many	TRBV4-3	TGCGCCAGCAGCCAAGGGGGGCTTAGGTACCAAGAGACCCAGTACTTC	CASSQGGLRYQETQYF
.	TRBJ2-7	.	TRBV10-3	TGTGCCATCAGTGAGTCGCGGGACTACGAGCAGTACTTC	CAISESRDYEQYF
.	TRBJ2-1	many	TRBV6-6	TGTGCCAGCAGTCCAGGGAAACCCTACAATGAGCAGTTCTTC	CASSPGKPYNEQFF
.	TRBJ1-1	.	TRBV5-6	TGTGCCAGCGCCCGCGAGGGGGGCAACCGAGTAGGAACTGAAGCTTTCTTT	CASAREGGNRVGTEAFF
TRBD2	TRBJ2-3	once	TRBV20-1	TGCAGTGCCATCTTAGCGGGAGGCACAGATACGCAGTATTTT	CSAILAGGTDTQYF
.	TRBJ1-1	many	TRBV6-5	TGTGCCTCCCAAAGGCCGGGGACCTCTGAAGCTTTCTTT	CASQRPGTSEAFF
TRBD2	TRBJ2-5	.	TRBV5-1	TGCGCCAGCAGCCGGACTAGCGGGGTCCCATACCAAGAGACCCAGTACTTC	CASSRTSGVPYQETQYF
TRBD1	TRBJ1-6	few	TRBV7-2	TGTGCCAGCAGCTCTCGGACAGGGGAGAGGACACCCCTCCACTTT	CASSSRTGERTPLHF
.	TRBJ2-1	.	TRBV4-3	TGCGCCAGCAGCCGCGCGGGGAAGAGCGATGAGCAGTTCTTC	CASSRAGKSDEQFF
.	TRBJ2-7	.	TRBV27	TGTGCCAGCAGTTTATCGTTGGGGAACTCCTACGAGCAGTACTTC	CASSLSLGNSYEQYF
TRBD2	TRBJ2-2	few	TRBV28	TGTGCCAGCACCCCGGGGACTAGTTTGGCCGGGGAGCTGTCTTTT	CASTPGTSLAGELSF
TRBD2	TRBJ2-1	.	TRBV20-1	TGCAGTGCTTCCTCTAGCGGGAGGCTTAGCTCCTACAATGAGCAGTTCTTC	CSASSSGRLSSYNEQFF
.	TRBJ2-1	.	TRBV5-1	TGCGCCAGCAGCTCCTCGGGTCTGGGACCCTACAACCAGCAGTTCTTC	CASSSSGLGPYNQQFF
.	TRBJ1-1	few	TRBV20-1	TGCAGTGCTAGAGAACGCGGGAACACTGAAGCTTTCTTT	CSARERGNTEAFF
.	TRBJ2-7	few	TRBV20-1	TGCAGTGCTAGGTTGTCACAGCCCTACGAGCAGTACTTC	CSARLSQPYEQYF
TRBD2	TRBJ2-2	.	TRBV20-1	TGCAGTGCTCCCGCGGGGGGGCATATCGGGGAGCTGTTTTTT	CSAPAGGHIGELFF
.	TRBJ2-1	.	TRBV20-1	TGCAGTGCTAGAGATCCTTCCGGGACCAATAGGCCAAACAATGAGCAGTTCTTC	CSARDPSGTNRPNNEQFF
TRBD2	TRBJ2-1	few	TRBV30	TGTGCCTGGGGGGCCCAGCGGGGGGGCTGGGATGAGCAGTTCTTC	CAWGAQRGGWDEQFF
TRBD1	TRBJ1-1	.	TRBV27	TGTGCCAGCAGTATATCCCGACAGGGGAACACTGAAGCTTTCTTT	CASSISRQGNTEAFF
.	TRBJ1-1	.	TRBV5-1	TGCGCCAGCAGCTTTGACAGTGCGAACACTGAAGCTTTCTTT	CASSFDSANTEAFF
.	TRBJ2-4	few	TRBV2	TGTGCCAGCAGTGGGGAGGTAGCCAAAAACATTCAGTACTTC	CASSGEVAKNIQYF
TRBD2	TRBJ2-5	few	TRBV20-1	TGCAGTGCTAGGGATGCAACTAGCGTAGAGACCCAGTACTTC	CSARDATSVETQYF
.	TRBJ2-3	.	TRBV12-3/TRBV12-4	TGTGCCAGCAGGACGGGAACTACGCAGTATTTT	CASRTGTTQYF
.	TRBJ2-3	.	TRBV28	TGTGCCAGCTCTCCTTTCGGGGGTCCCAAACATGAAAGCACAGATACGCAGTATTTT	CASSPFGGPKHESTDTQYF
.	TRBJ2-1	.	TRBV3-1	TGTGCCAGCAGCCAAAGTGTGGCTAGTTTTAGAGATGAGCAGTTCTTC	CASSQSVASFRDEQFF
.	TRBJ2-5	.	TRBV29-1	TGCAGCGCTTTAAGCGAGACCCAGTACTTC	CSALSETQYF
TRBD1	TRBJ2-1	.	TRBV5-1	TGCGCCAGCAGCTTGAGGACAGGGGGCAAGCAGTTCTTC	CASSLRTGGKQFF
.	TRBJ2-7	.	TRBV6-1	TGTGCCAGCAGTGAAGCCTGGGATGGCGAGCAGTACTTC	CASSEAWDGEQYF
.	TRBJ1-1	.	TRBV5-1	TGCGCCAGCAGCTTGGCCGACGTATACACTGAAGCTTTCTTT	CASSLADVYTEAFF
.	TRBJ2-1	.	TRBV12-3/TRBV12-4	TGTGCCAGCAGTTTATACGAGAAGCAGTTCTTC	CASSLYEKQFF
TRBD1	TRBJ1-4	.	TRBV6-5	TGTGCCAGCAGTTACTCGGGACAGGGGGATAATGAAAAACTGTTTTTT	CASSYSGQGDNEKLFF
.	TRBJ2-3	.	TRBV6-5	TGTGCCAGCAGTTACCAAGCAGGCACAGATACGCAGTATTTT	CASSYQAGTDTQYF
TRBD1	TRBJ2-7	few	TRBV5-1	TGCGCCAGCAGCTTGGAGCAGGGGGCGCCGTATGAGCAGTACTTC	CASSLEQGAPYEQYF
.	TRBJ2-6	.	TRBV7-6	TGTGCCAGCAGCTTAGTTCCTGGGGCCAACGTCCTGACTTTC	CASSLVPGANVLTF
.	TRBJ1-2	few	TRBV27	TGTGCCAGCAGTTCGGGACCTCGTGCCGAAAACTATGGCTACACCTTC	CASSSGPRAENYGYTF